The clone carrying this TCR beta chain was seen at least ten times. This sample was taken from a study of kidney transplant recipient with SARS-CoV-2 infection. TCRdb analysed the reads with MiXCR anew, one entry per CDR3 protein. In the table there are roughly 250,000 distinct CDR3 sequences, 29% of which are singletons. The specimen comprised a blood sample, sampled at baseline and on roughly day 120 from a kidney transplant recipient. This TCR derives from a male patient aged 25 to 39 who had COVID-19 and was a kidney transplant recipient. Some T cells here may be from the graft donor.

The CDR3 coding sequence is TGTGCCAGCAGTTACCCTGCGTTCGGGGGGACAGAGCAGTTCTTC. Its protein is CASSYPAFGGTEQFF. The chain is built from TRBV6-8 and TRBJ2-1; D perhaps matches TRBD2 (7 bases). Germline CDR1 and CDR2: MNHGY and SAAAGT. The CDR3 consists of 15 residues. V was shortened by 2 bases and J by 10 bases, with 18 bases between the two germline ends.